This T cell receptor (beta chain) was obtained from a study of T cells in Graves' hyperthyroidism and ophthalmopathy. Trimming at V came to 4 bases and at J to 9 bases, leaving 10 bases not matched to a gene. CDR1 and CDR2 from the germline V gene are LNHDA and SQIVND (reference sequence). The CDR3 contains 14 residues. It was RNA transcripts that yielded the amplified TCR beta CDR3 regions. The primer set for the first-round RT-PCR of the TCR CDR3 was HTBI. TCRdb ran MiXCR on the multiplex PCR reads and lists one entry per CDR3 protein. Of tens of thousands of distinct CDR3 sequences in the sample, roughly 50% were seen once. On the basis of clinical symptoms, serum thyroxine and TRAb, thyroid ultrasound and orbital computed tomography, diagnoses were made.

The V call is TRBV19, the J call TRBJ2-7, with 9 bases identical to TRBD1. This TCR was sampled from a woman aged 55 to 70 with Graves' ophthalmopathy. The sequenced sample consisted of blood. Here the CDR3 DNA reads TGTGCCAGTAGTACGGGACAGGGTTTACGTGGGCAGTACTTC. This codes for CASSTGQGLRGQYF.